This entry features one TCR beta chain sequence. The antigen this receptor binds is unknown. Per-base quality was not reported, and no clone a single base away is much larger than it. The goal of deep resolution MiSeq sequencing was a depth between 1 in 1 million and 1 in 200,000 T cells, and coverage averaged 10x per clonotype. TCR beta libraries were generated with the immunoSEQ hsTCRB Kit. On the authors' methods: ImmunoSEQ Data Assistant and ImmunoSEQ Analyzer were used for data analysis, and V, D and J genes were assigned according to IMGT definitions. Clonality, which ranges from 0 to 1, was calculated as one minus the normalized Shannon entropy of productive rearrangement frequencies. Public clonotype analysis was restricted to overrepresented clonotypes comprising at least 0.05% of each patient's repertoire. About a dozen age-matched healthy donor repertoires from immuneACCESS were used as controls for clonality. This is the immuneACCESS table as TCRdb keeps it, with only in-frame sequences that have V and J called. A part of the clones is gone; compared with another copy, unresolved V genes explain less than half, and the rest is unexplained. The DNA gave D and trimming, while V, J and clone size come from that table. The sample has 110,000 to 150,000 clones on record, about 76% of them singletons. The ten biggest clones cover just over 5% of the sample.

These data originate in a study of cytotoxic CD8 clonotypes in ibrutinib-treated CLL (dated by TCRdb to 2020 to 2023). As for the study more broadly: The cohort was composed of ten to eleven relapsed/refractory and 15 treatment-naive patients; IGHV unmutated status was identified in approximately 18 patients. Partial responses were observed in roughly 25 patients and complete responses in 2; after a median follow-up of 68 months, remission was maintained in about 15 patients and progression was observed in some twelve. The response samples were drawn at a median of around eleven months into treatment, with a range of about 6 to 40 months. Samples averaged about 260,000 productive templates and some 91,000 productive rearrangements. Longitudinal samples were available for about 30% of the roughly 86 trial participants. Cryopreserved peripheral blood mononuclear cells were obtained before treatment, at response, and at either sustained remission or disease progression. Every sample from remission and from progressive disease was obtained while the patients were still on ibrutinib. The investigation overall reported the following: At baseline, clonality was higher than in age-matched healthy donors and showed a strong correlation with circulating CD8+ T-cell counts. Sampling times were not matched between patients in sustained remission and patients whose disease was progressing, and lymph node repertoires were not examined. Public clonotypes were rare and either contracted or stayed stable during treatment, and the rise in clonality at ibrutinib response reflected the expansion of private clonotypes. Clonality increased at ibrutinib response, stayed stable in sustained remission, and fell back toward baseline at progression.

The CDR3, cysteine through phenylalanine, is 13 amino acids long. Only the CDR3 portion is preserved as DNA: 39 bases, with reading frame beginning at the first base. CDR1 and CDR2, per the germline V gene, are SGHAT and FQNNGV. Cut back by 1 base and 1 base, the V and J ends lie 4 bases apart. This sample's time point label indicates: approximately 25 months on ibrutinib. For TCR beta library preparation, 1.5 to 2 micrograms of genomic DNA were isolated from cryopreserved PBMCs. Longitudinal blood samples from CLL patients on ibrutinib monotherapy underwent high-throughput TCR beta sequencing. Patients were enrolled in a phase 2 open-label single-center ibrutinib monotherapy trial.

This receptor was taken from a human donor with chronic lymphocytic leukemia. The rearranged segments are TRBV11-2 and TRBJ1-1; confidence is insufficient to name the D gene. The material sequenced was PBMCs, taken after 24 months of ibrutinib treatment. The nucleotide sequence reads as follows: TGTGCCAGCAGCTTAGTGGGGAACACTGAAGCTTTCTTT. This gives the protein CASSLVGNTEAFF.